The clone carrying this T cell receptor beta chain was picked up many times. This specimen belongs to a study of spatial heterogeneity in lung cancer. Across the whole study: Across the raw uncorrected reads, a unique TCR and UMI combination was observed, on average, more than ten times.

MiXCR was run by TCRdb on the 5' RACE reads, yielding one entry per CDR3 protein. The repertoire consists of about 39,000 distinct CDR3 sequences, with 3.1% occurring once and the leading ten covering approximately 35%. The germline V gene has CDR1 MDHEN and CDR2 SYDVKM. Trimming removed 6 bases from V and 4 bases from J, with 10 bases in between. The length of the CDR3 is 12 residues. Noted time point: sample taken at primary tumor resection. There were roughly 72 donors, all of them untreated patients with early-stage non-small cell lung cancer. The authors sequenced whole RNA from tumor, nontumor lung or frozen PBMC without sorting.

The sequencing here drew on normal lung tissue next to the tumor, taken at surgery. The rearrangement joins TRBV28 to TRBJ2-7; D gene uncertain. The TCR was taken from a male donor with early-stage non-small cell lung cancer. CDR3 in DNA: TGTGCCAGCAGAACCACAGTTTACGAGCAGTACTTC. It yields the protein CASRTTVYEQYF.